A selection of T cell receptor beta chains follows, all from one sample in a study of human T cells and chemical hapten exposure. TCRdb redid the calling of the RACE reads with MiXCR, one entry per CDR3 protein. The sample yields 180,000 or so distinct CDR3 sequences, roughly 30% seen once. Specimen: whole blood, collected in connection with sensitization to the hapten diphenylcyclopropenone (DPC). The source is a woman aged 30 to 39 with alopecia areata. Some clones in this sample may be carry-over from other donors' samples. Each CDR3 is given with its conserved first and last residue. The D gene is left open where the match is weak. Clone size appears in some rows only: once, few, many, or a class for an expanded clone.

clone_size d_call j_call v_call cdr3_nt cdr3_aa
. . TRBJ2-6 TRBV7-3 TGTGCCAGCAGCTTATTATTCAGGGCGGGGGCCAACGTCCTGACTTTC CASSLLFRAGANVLTF
. TRBD1 TRBJ1-1 TRBV6-1 TGTGCCAGCAGGGACAGGGGTTCAGGAATCACTGAAGCTTTCTTT CASRDRGSGITEAFF
. . TRBJ1-1 TRBV7-2 TGTGCCAGCAGCAGACTCATGAACACTGAAGCTTTCTTT CASSRLMNTEAFF
. . TRBJ2-1 TRBV28 TGTGCCAGCAGTTTAAGTACGACCACAGGGTCCTACAATGAGCAGTTCTTC CASSLSTTTGSYNEQFF
. . TRBJ2-1 TRBV5-1 TGCGCCAGCAGCTTGGCGCTAGCCACCTACAATGAGCAGTTCTTC CASSLALATYNEQFF
few TRBD2 TRBJ2-1 TRBV28 TGTGCCAGCACCCCGGTACCCCGTAGCGGGGGGACAGGTGAGCAGTTCTTC CASTPVPRSGGTGEQFF
. . TRBJ2-7 TRBV28 TGTGCCAGCAGTTTTGGCAGGGTTCGCGAGCAGTACTTC CASSFGRVREQYF
. TRBD1 TRBJ1-2 TRBV4-3 TGCGCCAGCAGCCAATCCGGGACAGCTTCTAACTATGGCTACACCTTC CASSQSGTASNYGYTF
few . TRBJ1-1 TRBV7-3 TGTGCCAGCAGCTTAATTGTAGGGCCGCTGAAGAACACTGAAGCTTTCTTT CASSLIVGPLKNTEAFF
. TRBD1 TRBJ1-4 TRBV5-1 TGCGCCAGCAGCACGACAGGGGGCGAGGCTAATGAAAAACTGTTTTTT CASSTTGGEANEKLFF
once TRBD1 TRBJ2-5 TRBV20-1 TGCAGTGCTAGAAGGGACAGGGGTTCCCAAGAGACCCAGTACTTC CSARRDRGSQETQYF
. . TRBJ2-3 TRBV9 TGTGCCAGCAGCGTTGGGGACGGCCGCACAGATACGCAGTATTTT CASSVGDGRTDTQYF
. . TRBJ1-6 TRBV28 TGTGCCAGCAGTTTGGGCAGGGGAGCAACACCCCTCCACTTT CASSLGRGATPLHF
. . TRBJ2-7 TRBV6-2/TRBV6-3 TGTGCCAGCAAGGCCTGGGGGACCCTACGATACTACGAGCAGTACTTC CASKAWGTLRYYEQYF
. . TRBJ1-1 TRBV5-5 TGTGCCAGCAGCTTGGGGGTACCGGGACGGGGCCTTGAAGCTTTCTTT CASSLGVPGRGLEAFF
few . TRBJ2-1 TRBV5-1 TGCGCCAGCAGCCAACAGGGATACAATGAGCAGTTCTTC CASSQQGYNEQFF
. . TRBJ2-7 TRBV29-1 TGCAGCGCCGGCAGGGGGGTTTCCTACGAGCAGTACTTC CSAGRGVSYEQYF
few TRBD1 TRBJ2-1 TRBV2 TGTGCCAGCAGTCGACAGGGGAGCTCCTACAATGAGCAGTTCTTC CASSRQGSSYNEQFF
few TRBD1 TRBJ1-2 TRBV19 TGTGCCAGTAGTATAGACCTCGACAGGGGCGGCTACACCTTC CASSIDLDRGGYTF
. TRBD1 TRBJ1-1 TRBV2 TGTGCCAGCAGCCCAGGGGGCGGGGGCGGCACTGAAGCTTTCTTT CASSPGGGGGTEAFF
. . TRBJ1-1 TRBV6-1 TGTGCCAGCAGTGAAGCCGACAGGGAAGCTTTCTTT CASSEADREAFF
. . TRBJ2-3 TRBV2 TGTGCCACCAGCACAGATACGCAGTATTTT CATSTDTQYF
. . TRBJ2-7 TRBV20-1 TGCAGTGCGCCAGTCAGGGGTGAGCAGTACTTC CSAPVRGEQYF
. TRBD2 TRBJ2-2 TRBV9 TGTGCCAGCAGCGTTTCTCGTGGGGGGGGAGTAGAGCTGTTTTTT CASSVSRGGGVELFF
. TRBD1 TRBJ2-1 TRBV19 TGTGCCAGTAGTATAGCATACAACAGGGGGCCCTACAATGAGCAGTTCTTC CASSIAYNRGPYNEQFF
. TRBD1 TRBJ1-4 TRBV7-2 TGTGCCAGCAGCTCCAGGGGGCAAAACGAAAAACTGTTTTTT CASSSRGQNEKLFF
few . TRBJ2-4 TRBV29-1 TGCAGCGTTGTGGCGGACTTAGCCAAAAACATTCAGTACTTC CSVVADLAKNIQYF
few TRBD2 TRBJ2-5 TRBV29-1 TGCAGCGCAAGCGGGGGGGCGGAGACCCAGTACTTC CSASGGAETQYF
. . TRBJ1-1 TRBV29-1 TGCAGCGTTTTGGGCAACACTGAAGTTTTCTTT CSVLGNTEVFF
few . TRBJ1-3 TRBV29-1 TGCAGCGTTGAAGTGGGGAGAAACACCATATATTTT CSVEVGRNTIYF
. . TRBJ2-3 TRBV29-1 TGCAGCGGCGCGTCCACAGATACGCAGTATTTT CSGASTDTQYF
few TRBD2 TRBJ2-1 TRBV7-2 TGTGCCAGCAGCCGCCCCAGAAGCGGGAAGGAGGCCTACAATGAGCAGTTCTTC CASSRPRSGKEAYNEQFF
few TRBD1 TRBJ2-5 TRBV5-4 TGTGCCAGCAGCCCCAGACAGGGGGTGAAAGAGACCCAGTACTTC CASSPRQGVKETQYF
. . TRBJ2-3 TRBV29-1 TGCAGCGTTGACACGGGGGGCACAGATACGCAGTATTTT CSVDTGGTDTQYF
. . TRBJ2-7 TRBV6-5 TGTGCCAGCAGTTCAGGGACCGATTACGAGCAGTACTTC CASSSGTDYEQYF
. TRBD2 TRBJ2-3 TRBV24-1 TGTGCCACCAGTGATTTCGGACTAGCGGGGGGACCCCTGAGCACAGATACGCAGTATTTT CATSDFGLAGGPLSTDTQYF
few . TRBJ1-5 TRBV6-2/TRBV6-3 TGTGCCAGCAGTTACCTGCCAGGCCCTTATAGCAATCAGCCCCAGCATTTT CASSYLPGPYSNQPQHF
. . TRBJ1-2 TRBV29-1 TGCAGCGCGAAGCCGAACGACAGAGACTATGGCTACACCTTC CSAKPNDRDYGYTF
. TRBD2 TRBJ2-7 TRBV11-2 TGTGCCAGCAGCCGGGGGGGTATAGTGGGAGAGCAGTACTTC CASSRGGIVGEQYF
few . TRBJ2-1 TRBV6-2/TRBV6-3 TGTGCCAGCAATCGGCCCAGCTCCTACAATGAGCAGTTCTTC CASNRPSSYNEQFF
. . TRBJ1-1 TRBV2 TGTGCCAGCAGTGAAGCGCTGGCCGTTGAAGCTTTCTTT CASSEALAVEAFF
. . TRBJ2-3 TRBV28 TGTGCCAGCAGTCACCGGGACGGGGTTACAGATACGCAGTATTTT CASSHRDGVTDTQYF
few . TRBJ1-1 TRBV5-1 TGCGCCAGCAGCTTAGCAGGACCTTCCTCCATGAACACTGAAGCTTTCTTT CASSLAGPSSMNTEAFF
. TRBD1 TRBJ2-5 TRBV29-1 TGCAGCGTTGACAGGGGGCTCGGAGAGACCCAGTACTTC CSVDRGLGETQYF
few . TRBJ1-1 TRBV28 TGTGCCAGCAGTTTAGCCCCCCGGAACACTGAAGCTTTCTTT CASSLAPRNTEAFF
. TRBD1 TRBJ2-7 TRBV29-1 TGCAGCGTTGAAAACGACAGGGGAGGCGAGCAGTACTTC CSVENDRGGEQYF
. TRBD2 TRBJ2-7 TRBV20-1 TGCAGTGCTAGTCTACTAGCGGGAGGAGCAGGTACCTACGAGCAGTACTTC CSASLLAGGAGTYEQYF
. . TRBJ1-1 TRBV12-3/TRBV12-4 TGTGCCAGCATCTTGGGGACCCTGAACACTGAAGCTTTCTTT CASILGTLNTEAFF
few . TRBJ2-3 TRBV20-1 TGCAGTGCTAATCCAATAACAGATACGCAGTATTTT CSANPITDTQYF
. . TRBJ1-4 TRBV11-2 TGTGCCAGCAGCCTGACAGGATTTAATGAAAAACTGTTTTTT CASSLTGFNEKLFF